This T cell receptor beta chain emerged from a study of PD-1 blockade in classical Hodgkin lymphoma. J gave up 5 bases and V 1 base, and 2 bases lay outside the gene matches. The CDR3 consists of 15 residues. CDR1 and CDR2 (germline): KGHSH, LQKENI. The data were produced by immunoSEQ multiplex PCR, yet TCRdb's version contains in-frame clones alone and is incomplete. The sample yields around 30,000 clones, about nine tenths seen once. Study findings and constraints: The study reported lower baseline TCR diversity in newly diagnosed patients than in healthy donors. The causes of the repertoire differences, possibly disease activity or prior therapy, remain undefined.

Time point meaning: newly diagnosed, previously untreated cHL patient sample. Serving as comparison were PBMCs from newly diagnosed, untreated classical Hodgkin lymphoma, which were sequenced alongside the relapsed/refractory trial patients. A remark on this clone: As yet, its antigen is unknown.

The specimen was peripheral blood mononuclear cells (PBMCs). V and J are TRBV18 and TRBJ2-7; 13 positions match TRBD2. This sequence originates from a human donor with classical Hodgkin lymphoma. CDR3 region: CASSPQGTSGNEQYF. The CDR3, as DNA: TGTGCCAGCTCACCACAAGGGACTAGCGGGAACGAGCAGTACTTC.